The next 15 T cell receptor beta chains were all read from a single sample in a study of T cell responses to AZD1222 COVID-19 vaccine. Generated by immunoSEQ multiplex PCR, the TCRdb table keeps only in-frame clones and is missing some. Of approximately 65,000 clones listed, around nine tenths are singletons. This material consisted of peripheral blood, taken on day 0 of AZD1222 vaccination. The source of these receptors is an adult in good health.

The chain employs TRBV6-6 and TRBJ2-1; D remains ambiguous. Germline loops: CDR1 MNHNY, CDR2 SVGAGI (reference sequence). The CDR3 covers 14 residues. Trimming left V 0 bases short and J 6 bases short, with 9 bases between. The CDR3 sequence: CASSYSFFSNEQFF. The CDR3 region has the DNA TGTGCCAGCAGTTACTCATTTTTTAGCAATGAGCAGTTCTTC.

This sequence joins TRBV7-8 and TRBJ2-1; D may correspond to TRBD1 or TRBD2 (5 bases each). Deletions cut 4 bases from V and 0 bases from J, with 10 bases between. The CDR3 runs to 15 residues. The germline V gene has CDR1 SGHVS and CDR2 FQNEAQ. This chain's CDR3 is CASSYTGTSYNEQFF. The DNA of the CDR3 is TGTGCCAGCAGCTACACCGGGACCTCCTACAATGAGCAGTTCTTC. The variable domain in full, with the rest retrieved from reference TRBV7-8 and TRBJ2-1, is GAGVSQSPRYKVAKRGQDVALRCDPISGHVSLFWYQQALGQGPEFLTYFQNEAQLDKSGLPSDRFFAERPEGSVSTLKIQRTQQEDSAVYLCASSYTGTSYNEQFFGPGTRLTVL.

The chain carries TRBV11-2 and TRBJ2-3; unclear D gene. CDR3 length equals 13 residues. V was clipped by 6 bases and J by 6 bases, with 13 bases between them. Germline CDR1 is SGHAT and CDR2 is FQNNGV. For the CDR3, the DNA is TGTGCCAGCAGGCTATGGTCAGCGGATACGCAGTATTTT. The encoded protein is CASRLWSADTQYF.

The chain links TRBV19 to TRBJ2-1; TRBD2 agrees at 7 bases. Per the germline V gene, CDR1 is LNHDA and CDR2 is SQIVND (reference sequence). CDR3 length equals 15 residues. The junction had 12 bases not matched to a gene; V was cut back by 5 bases and J by 8 bases. The CDR3 here is CASSPGGRSTYEQFF. CDR3 in DNA: TGTGCCAGTAGTCCGGGCGGGAGAAGTACGTATGAGCAGTTCTTC.

The V and J genes are TRBV9 and TRBJ2-1, with 9 positions matching TRBD2. Germline V gene lookup returns CDR1 SGDLS and CDR2 YYNGEE. The CDR3 loop spans 17 amino acids. Trimming cost V 3 bases and J 1 base; bases outside gene matches: 8. The chain's CDR3 is CASSAQAGGLSYNEQFF. CDR3 bases: TGTGCCAGCAGCGCACAAGCGGGAGGACTATCCTACAATGAGCAGTTCTTC.

The rearrangement joins TRBV6-4 to TRBJ2-1, with D perhaps given as TRBD1 or TRBD2 (5 bases each). The CDR3 length is 12 residues. Germline assignment: CDR1 MRHNA and CDR2 SNTAGT. The V end was cut by 0 bases, the J end by 9 bases, with 6 bases between. Here the CDR3 reads CASSDSRGEQFF. The CDR3 DNA follows: TGTGCCAGCAGTGACTCGAGGGGTGAGCAGTTCTTC.

This clone appeared a single time. The genes are TRBV9 and TRBJ2-5, with TRBD2 matching over 14 bases. V trimming: 0 bases; J trimming: 6 bases; junction bases outside the gene matches: 4. CDR1 and CDR2 from the germline V gene are SGDLS and YYNGEE. This CDR3 comprises 16 residues. The CDR3 DNA reads as TGTGCCAGCAGCGTAGGACTAGCGGGAGGGACGCAGACCCAGTACTTC. Protein sequence: CASSVGLAGGTQTQYF.

The V call is TRBV11-2, the J call TRBJ2-3, with D uncertain. The CDR3 has 15 residues. The germline CDR1 and CDR2 sequences are SGHAT and FQNNGV. V lost 1 base, J lost 0 bases, and 8 bases lay in between. The CDR3 spells CASSLVAPSTDTQYF. Written as DNA, the CDR3 is TGTGCCAGCAGCTTAGTTGCGCCTAGCACAGATACGCAGTATTTT.

The V call is TRBV3-1 (or the pseudogene TRBV3-2), the J call TRBJ2-2; 9 bases fit TRBD2. The CDR3 runs to 18 residues. The V gene's germline CDR1 is LGHDT and CDR2 YNNKEL (reference sequence). After removal of 0 bases from V and 8 bases from J, the junction contained 13 bases not matched to a gene. CDR3: CASSQDTGGRGSWGELFF. The CDR3 nucleotides are TGTGCCAGCAGCCAAGATACTGGCGGGAGGGGCTCGTGGGGGGAGCTGTTTTTT.

The chain couples TRBV6-4 to TRBJ2-3; 12 bases are shared with TRBD2. This CDR3 contains 15 residues. Germline lookup yields CDR1 MRHNA and CDR2 SNTAGT. J lost 4 bases, V lost 4 bases, and 3 bases had no gene match. This chain's CDR3 is CASSGTSGTPDTQYF. In DNA, the CDR3 is TGTGCCAGCAGTGGGACTAGCGGGACCCCAGATACGCAGTATTTT.

This clone appeared a single time. V usage is TRBV2 and J usage is TRBJ2-2, with 9 bases lining up with TRBD1. The germline V gene has CDR1 SNHLY and CDR2 FYNNEI. After removal of 11 bases from V and 4 bases from J, the junction contained 5 bases not matched to a gene. This CDR3 is 13 amino acids long. Written as DNA, the CDR3 is TGTGCCGGAGACAGGGGGGGCACCGGGGAGCTGTTTTTT. It translates to CAGDRGGTGELFF.

V usage is TRBV21-1 and J usage is TRBJ2-7; the table's D call, TRBD2, was not checked against the DNA. TRBV21-1 counts as a pseudogene. The CDR3 sequence is 18 residues long. The CDR3 reads CASSKGGLAGGVSYEQYF. The CDR3 DNA sequence: TGTGCCAGCAGCAAAGGAGGACTAGCGGGAGGGGTTTCCTACGAGCAGTACTTC.

With regard to this clone: The same CDR3 can be traced to other DNA sequences in this sample. The V gene is TRBV24-1, the J gene TRBJ1-4; no reliable D call. This CDR3 is 14 amino acids long. Trimming cost V 8 bases and J 7 bases, with 16 bases left between them. In germline, CDR1 is KGHDR, CDR2 SFDVKD. CDR3 in amino acids: CATTESERSEKLFF. CDR3 coding DNA: TGTGCCACCACTGAGTCGGAGCGCAGTGAAAAACTGTTTTTT.

The J gene is TRBJ1-5, the V gene TRBV6-5, with 7 positions matching TRBD1. The length of the CDR3 is 15 residues. CDR1 and CDR2 from the germline V gene are MNHEY and SVGAGI. The junction had 5 bases not matched to a gene; V was cut back by 6 bases and J by 0 bases. In DNA form, the CDR3 reads TGTGCCAGCAGGGGGACAGTAGGTAGCAATCAGCCCCAGCATTTT. Protein product: CASRGTVGSNQPQHF.

This chain uses TRBV6-1 with TRBJ1-3, with 7 bases that match TRBD1. The CDR3 contains 17 residues. J was trimmed by 0 bases and V by 0 bases; bases with no gene match: 5. CDR1 MNHNS and CDR2 SASEGT come from the germline V gene. This CDR3 is CASSEAGQSRSGNTIYF. The CDR3 coding sequence is TGTGCCAGCAGTGAAGCGGGACAGAGCCGCTCTGGAAACACCATATATTTT.